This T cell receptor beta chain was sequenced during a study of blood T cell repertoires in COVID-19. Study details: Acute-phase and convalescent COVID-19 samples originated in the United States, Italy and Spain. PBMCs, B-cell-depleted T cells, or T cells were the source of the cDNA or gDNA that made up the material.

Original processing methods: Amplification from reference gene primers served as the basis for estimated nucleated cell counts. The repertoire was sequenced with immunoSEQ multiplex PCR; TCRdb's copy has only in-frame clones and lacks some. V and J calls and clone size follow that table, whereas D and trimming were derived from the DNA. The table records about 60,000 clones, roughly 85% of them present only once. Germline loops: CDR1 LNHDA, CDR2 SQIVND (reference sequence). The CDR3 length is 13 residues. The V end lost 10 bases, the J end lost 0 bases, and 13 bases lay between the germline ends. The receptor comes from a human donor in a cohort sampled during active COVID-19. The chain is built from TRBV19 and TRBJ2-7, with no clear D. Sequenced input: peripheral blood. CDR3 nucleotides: TGTGCCACCCCCCCGGTGAGCTCCTACGAGCAGTACTTC. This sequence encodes CATPPVSSYEQYF.